This T cell receptor beta chain was found in a study of graft-versus-host responses after intestinal transplantation. Germline V gene lookup returns CDR1 SGHRS and CDR2 YFSETQ. This CDR3 region has 15 residues. Trimming took 0 bases from V and 2 from J, leaving 10 bases between them. A word on this clone: Its antigen is unidentified.

Generated by immunoSEQ multiplex PCR, the TCRdb table keeps only in-frame clones and is missing some. The sample gives about 90,000 clones, more than 85% of which show up once; approximately 0.33% is in the top ten. The chain has TRBV5-1 and TRBJ2-3, with D unresolved. Sequencing was performed on unstimulated CD4+ T cells sorted from spleen or lymph node cells, taken before transplant. This TCR came from a human donor who was the organ donor for an intestinal transplant. As DNA, the CDR3 is TGCGCCAGCAGCTTGGTTACTGCCCACACAGATACGCAGTATTTT. Its protein product is CASSLVTAHTDTQYF. Variable domain in full (rest from reference TRBV5-1 and TRBJ2-3): KAGVTQTPRYLIKTRGQQVTLSCSPISGHRSVSWYQQTPGQGLQFLFEYFSETQRNKGNFPGRFSGRQFSNSRSEMNVSTLELGDSALYLCASSLVTAHTDTQYFGPGTRLTVL.